The entry below describes one T cell receptor beta chain. Antigen specificity is unknown. This sample's time point: peripheral blood 6 weeks after treatment start. Profiled with immunoSEQ multiplex PCR; TCRdb holds only in-frame clones, not every one. The data contain about 30,000 clones, roughly 83% of them singletons. The source of the sample is a study of PD-L1 blockade in urothelial cancer. For the study at large: The number of prior chemotherapy regimens per patient was 0 to 3. Per blood sample, T cells had a median of roughly 150,000. Whole-study results and caveats: A pretreatment blood TCR clonality that fell below the median predicted better progression-free and overall survival.

The CDR3 consists of 12 residues. V lost 7 bases, J lost 7 bases, and 8 bases stayed unmatched. Germline V lookup: CDR1 SQVTM, CDR2 ANQGSEA. The chain uses TRBV29-1 and TRBJ1-2; 8 positions match TRBD1. The specimen comprised PBMCs, sampled around atezolizumab (anti-PD-L1) treatment. The source is a man between 65 and 85 years old with urothelial cancer. As DNA, the CDR3 is TGCAGCGGGGACAGGCCGGGGGGTGGCTACACCTTC. It is translated as CSGDRPGGGYTF.